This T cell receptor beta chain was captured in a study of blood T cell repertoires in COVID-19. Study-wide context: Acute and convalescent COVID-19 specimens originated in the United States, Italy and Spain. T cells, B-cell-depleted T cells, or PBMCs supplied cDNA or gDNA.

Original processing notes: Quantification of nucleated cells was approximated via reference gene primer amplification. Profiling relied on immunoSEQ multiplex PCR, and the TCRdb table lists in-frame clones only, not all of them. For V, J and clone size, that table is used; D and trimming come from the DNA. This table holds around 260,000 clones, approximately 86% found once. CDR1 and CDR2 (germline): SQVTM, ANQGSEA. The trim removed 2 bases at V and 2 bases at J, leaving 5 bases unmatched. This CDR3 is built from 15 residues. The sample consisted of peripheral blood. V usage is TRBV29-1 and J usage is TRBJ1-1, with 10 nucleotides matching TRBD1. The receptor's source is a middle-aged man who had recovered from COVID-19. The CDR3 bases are TGCAGCGTTGAAAGGGACAGGGGCCCAAACACTGAAGCTTTCTTT. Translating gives CSVERDRGPNTEAFF.